The clone carrying this T cell receptor beta chain was seen at least ten times. The antigen is not known. The data originate from a study of metastatic and nonmetastatic thyroid tumors. Study details: Across blood and tumor or nodule tissue, repertoires from malignant and benign thyroid patients were compared with one another.

Study findings and constraints: Relative to benign nodules, malignant thyroid tumors were reportedly characterized by significantly elevated TCR beta diversity in blood and tumor.

The V and J ends lost 2 bases and 5 bases respectively, with 6 bases between them. The germline CDR1 and CDR2 sequences are SGHTA and FQGNSA. The CDR3 loop spans 13 amino acids. TCRdb re-called clones from the PCR reads using MiXCR. The table records about 28,000 clones, 15% to 20% of them present only once. All patients were treatment-naive before thyroid surgery. The TCR sequence derives from a female donor with papillary thyroid cancer or a benign thyroid nodule (not recorded which). Some clones in this sample may be carry-over from other donors' samples. V gene TRBV7-2 combines with J gene TRBJ2-2, with D unclear. Sequencing used blood. CDR3 residues: CASSLSQTGELFF. CDR3 coding DNA: TGTGCCAGCAGCTTAAGTCAGACCGGGGAGCTGTTTTTT.